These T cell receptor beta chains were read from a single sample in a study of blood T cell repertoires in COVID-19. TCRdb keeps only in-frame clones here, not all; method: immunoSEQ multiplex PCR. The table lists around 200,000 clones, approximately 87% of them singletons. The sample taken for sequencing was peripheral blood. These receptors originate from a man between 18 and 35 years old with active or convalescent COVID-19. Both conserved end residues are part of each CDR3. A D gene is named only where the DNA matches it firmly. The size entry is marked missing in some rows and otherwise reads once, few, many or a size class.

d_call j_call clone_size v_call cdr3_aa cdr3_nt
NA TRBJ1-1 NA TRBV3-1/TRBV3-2 CASSQGDGRGTEAFF TGTGCCAGCAGCCAAGGTGACGGGCGGGGCACTGAAGCTTTCTTT
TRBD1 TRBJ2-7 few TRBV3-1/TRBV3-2 CASSATGLHYEQYF TGTGCCAGCAGCGCGACAGGGTTACACTACGAGCAGTACTTC
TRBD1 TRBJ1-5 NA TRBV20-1 CSASLRGLGNQPQHF TGCAGTGCTAGTCTCAGGGGGCTTGGCAATCAGCCCCAGCATTTT
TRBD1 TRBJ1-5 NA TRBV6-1 CASSAARTGGNNQPQHF TGTGCCAGCAGTGCCGCCCGGACAGGGGGAAATAATCAGCCCCAGCATTTT
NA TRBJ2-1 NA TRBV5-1 CASSLEGGQFF TGCGCCAGCAGCTTGGAGGGAGGACAGTTCTTC
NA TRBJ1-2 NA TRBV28 CASTPPGDYGYTF TGTGCCAGCACCCCCCCAGGGGACTATGGCTACACCTTC
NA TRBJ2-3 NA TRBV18 CASSPRLGAGTDTQYF TGTGCCAGCTCACCCCGCCTTGGGGCGGGCACAGATACGCAGTATTTT
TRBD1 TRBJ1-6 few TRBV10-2 CASRGTGAAGSPLHF TGCGCCAGCAGAGGGACAGGGGCCGCCGGATCACCCCTCCACTTT
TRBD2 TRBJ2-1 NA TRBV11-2 CASTAAGAYNEQFF TGTGCCAGCACCGCAGCGGGGGCTTACAATGAGCAGTTCTTC
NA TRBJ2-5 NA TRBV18 CASSRDRQETQYF TGTGCCAGCTCCAGAGACAGGCAAGAGACCCAGTACTTC
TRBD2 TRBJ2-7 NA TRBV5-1 CASSPGLAAEQYF TGCGCCAGCAGCCCCGGACTAGCAGCCGAGCAGTACTTC
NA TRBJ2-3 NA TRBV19 CASSSPGGQTQYF TGTGCCAGTAGTTCCCCCGGGGGTCAGACGCAGTATTTT
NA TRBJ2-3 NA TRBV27 CASSAKYPRPELANRDTQYF TGTGCCAGCAGCGCCAAATACCCCCGTCCGGAGCTGGCTAACAGGGATACGCAGTATTTT
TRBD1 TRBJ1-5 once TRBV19 CASSIRTGGTPQHF TGTGCCAGTAGTATCCGGACAGGGGGCACGCCCCAGCATTTT
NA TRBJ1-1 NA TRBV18 CASSPSPGMPSAEAFF TGTGCCAGCTCACCTTCGCCAGGGATGCCGAGCGCTGAAGCTTTCTTT
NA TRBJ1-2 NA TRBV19 CASSILETGYGYTF TGTGCCAGTAGTATACTTGAGACAGGATATGGCTACACCTTC
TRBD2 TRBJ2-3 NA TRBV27 CASSNPSGSGDTQYF TGTGCCAGCAGTAACCCTAGCGGGAGTGGGGATACGCAGTATTTT
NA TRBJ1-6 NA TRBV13 CASSLDGQSSPLHF TGTGCCAGCAGCTTAGATGGTCAAAGCTCACCCCTCCACTTT
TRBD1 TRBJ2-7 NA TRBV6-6 CASSYPGTAYEQYF TGTGCCAGCAGTTACCCCGGGACAGCCTACGAGCAGTACTTC
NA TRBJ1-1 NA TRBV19 CASSITENTEAFF TGTGCCAGTAGTATCACAGAGAACACTGAAGCTTTCTTT
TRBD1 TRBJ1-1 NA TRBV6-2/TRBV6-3 CASSYPSGTGRTEAFF TGTGCCAGCAGTTACCCGTCCGGGACAGGGCGCACTGAAGCTTTCTTT
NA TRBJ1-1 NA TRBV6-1 CASSEGQAIFNTEAFF TGTGCCAGCAGTGAAGGGCAGGCTATTTTCAACACTGAAGCTTTCTTT
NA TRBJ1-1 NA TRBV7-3 CASSPVGGITEAFF TGTGCCAGCAGCCCCGTCGGGGGGATTACTGAAGCTTTCTTT
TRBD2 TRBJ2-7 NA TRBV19 CASGSRTSSSEQYF TGTGCCAGTGGGAGTAGGACTAGCTCGTCCGAGCAGTACTTC
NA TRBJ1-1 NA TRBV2 CASTVSGANTEAFF TGTGCCAGCACGGTTTCAGGTGCGAACACTGAAGCTTTCTTT
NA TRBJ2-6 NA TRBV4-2 CASSSSPTGPSGANVLTF TGTGCCAGCAGCTCGTCCCCGACAGGCCCCTCTGGGGCCAACGTCCTGACTTTC
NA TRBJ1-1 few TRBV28 CASSFQVLLEAFF TGTGCCAGCAGTTTCCAAGTACTACTTGAAGCTTTCTTT
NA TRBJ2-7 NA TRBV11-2 CASSLGWGRPPGEQYF TGTGCCAGCAGCTTAGGTTGGGGGCGACCCCCTGGGGAGCAGTACTTC
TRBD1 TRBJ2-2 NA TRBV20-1 CSANDRGPNTGELFF TGCAGTGCTAATGACAGGGGTCCGAACACCGGGGAGCTGTTTTTT
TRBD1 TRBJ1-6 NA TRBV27 CASRPSEGAYNSPLHF TGTGCCAGCCGACCCTCCGAGGGGGCGTATAATTCACCCCTCCACTTT
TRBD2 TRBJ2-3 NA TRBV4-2 CASSPRTSSTDTQYF TGTGCCAGCAGCCCCAGGACTAGCAGCACAGATACGCAGTATTTT
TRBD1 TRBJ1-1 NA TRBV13 CASSFRTGTGANTEAFF TGTGCCAGCAGCTTTAGGACAGGGACGGGTGCGAACACTGAAGCTTTCTTT
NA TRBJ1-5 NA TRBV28 CASSLGQSFNQPQHF TGTGCCAGCAGTTTGGGGCAGAGCTTCAATCAGCCCCAGCATTTT
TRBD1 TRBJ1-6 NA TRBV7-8 CASRAKPGQGRNSPLHF TGTGCCAGCAGGGCCAAACCGGGACAGGGGAGGAATTCACCCCTCCACTTT
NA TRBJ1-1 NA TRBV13 CASSLDWNSEAFF TGTGCCAGCAGCCTCGACTGGAACTCTGAAGCTTTCTTT
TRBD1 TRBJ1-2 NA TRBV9 CASSVGQGVYYGYTF TGTGCCAGCAGCGTAGGTCAGGGGGTCTACTATGGCTACACCTTC
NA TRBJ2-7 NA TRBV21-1 CASSEDRGTYEQYF TGTGCCAGCAGTGAGGACAGGGGCACCTACGAGCAGTACTTC
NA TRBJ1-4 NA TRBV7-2 CASSNRAGGEKLFF TGTGCCAGCAGCAACAGGGCGGGGGGTGAAAAACTGTTTTTT
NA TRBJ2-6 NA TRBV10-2 CASSDPGSGANVLTF TGCGCCAGCAGTGACCCAGGGTCTGGGGCCAACGTCCTGACTTTC
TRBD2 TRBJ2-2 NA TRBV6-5 CASSYSISGRAGELFF TGTGCCAGCAGTTACTCCATTAGCGGGAGGGCCGGGGAGCTGTTTTTT
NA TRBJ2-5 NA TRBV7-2 CASSLTRGKETQYF TGTGCCAGCAGCTTAACGCGGGGTAAAGAGACCCAGTACTTC
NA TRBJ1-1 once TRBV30 CACPGQMNTEAFF TGTGCCTGCCCCGGACAGATGAACACTGAAGCTTTCTTT
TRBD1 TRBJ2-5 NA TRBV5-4 CASSLDRGGFETQYF TGTGCCAGCAGCTTGGACAGGGGTGGATTCGAGACCCAGTACTTC
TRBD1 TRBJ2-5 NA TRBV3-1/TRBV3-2 CASSLATGGLETQYF TGTGCCAGCAGCCTAGCTACAGGGGGCCTAGAGACCCAGTACTTC
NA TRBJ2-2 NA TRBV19 CASSGGIVRGELFF TGTGCCTCGAGTGGGGGGATTGTGAGAGGGGAGCTGTTTTTT
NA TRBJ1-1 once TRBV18 CASSQATNTEAFF TGTGCCAGCTCACAGGCGACAAACACTGAAGCTTTCTTT
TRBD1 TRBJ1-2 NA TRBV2 CASSEYGQGNGYTF TGTGCCAGCAGTGAGTACGGACAGGGTAACGGCTACACCTTC
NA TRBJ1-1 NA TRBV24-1 CATSDRTGNTEAFF TGTGCCACCAGTGATCGTACAGGGAACACTGAAGCTTTCTTT
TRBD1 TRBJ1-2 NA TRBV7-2 CASSPGGASDGYTF TGTGCCAGCAGCCCAGGGGGCGCGTCCGATGGCTACACCTTC
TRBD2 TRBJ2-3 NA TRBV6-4 CASKSGLAGTDTQYF TGTGCCAGCAAGTCTGGACTAGCCGGCACAGATACGCAGTATTTT
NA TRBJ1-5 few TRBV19 CASRDWSNQPQHF TGTGCCAGCAGGGATTGGAGCAATCAGCCCCAGCATTTT
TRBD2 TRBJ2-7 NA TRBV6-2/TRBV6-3 CASSYPTSGSWSYEQYF TGTGCCAGCAGTTATCCAACTAGCGGGAGCTGGTCCTACGAGCAGTACTTC